This record concerns one T cell receptor beta chain sequence. TCRdb reanalysed the RT-PCR reads using MiXCR and keeps one entry per CDR3 protein. The data contain roughly 26,000 distinct CDR3 sequences, roughly 7.3% of them singletons. The sample originates from a study of patients and donors after allogeneic stem cell transplantation. Per the germline V gene, CDR1 is MNHNS and CDR2 is SASEGT. Trimming took 6 bases from V and 3 from J, leaving 11 bases between them. The CDR3 sequence is 13 residues long. Sequencing used blood, either unsorted or a sorted T cell fraction (not recorded which). This TCR was sampled from a human donor who was either an allogeneic HSCT recipient or a stem cell or donor lymphocyte infusion donor (not recorded which). It is not recorded whose cells these are; they may come from a transplant donor. This sequence joins TRBV6-1 and TRBJ1-2; a weak D match, TRBD1 (6 bases). The CDR3 sequence is CASSKQGDYGYTF. The CDR3 DNA sequence: TGTGCCAGCAGCAAACAGGGAGACTATGGCTACACCTTC.